What follows are 31 T cell receptor beta chains derived from one specimen sequenced in a study of blood T cell repertoires in COVID-19. Only in-frame clones appear in the TCRdb table, and some are missing; sequencing was by immunoSEQ multiplex PCR. The sample includes 300,000 to 400,000 clones, about 89% seen only once; the top ten take about 2.9%. Sequenced material: peripheral blood. The receptors come from a woman younger than 45 with COVID-19, enrolled during active disease.

This clone was seen a single time. V and J are TRBV9 and TRBJ2-3; D is unclear. Germline CDR1 and CDR2: SGDLS and YYNGEE. The V end was cut by 6 bases, the J end by 1 base, with 9 bases between. The CDR3 extends over 13 amino acids. CDR3 protein: CASNSGGTDTQYF. CDR3 coding DNA: TGTGCCAGCAACAGTGGCGGCACAGATACGCAGTATTTT.

J is TRBJ2-5 and V is TRBV27; D remains unclear. The V gene's germline CDR1 is MNHEY and CDR2 SMNVEV (reference sequence). The CDR3 runs 9 residues. The V end was cut by 7 bases, the J end by 5 bases, with 2 bases between. CDR3 coding DNA: TGTGCCAGCACGGAGACCCAGTACTTC. Its protein is CASTETQYF.

In this sample, this clone turned up once. The V gene is TRBV19, the J gene TRBJ1-5; 8 nucleotides line up with TRBD1. CDR3 length: 14 amino acids. The V and J ends lost 3 bases and 6 bases, in that order; junction bases with no gene match: 4. Germline V CDR1 and CDR2: LNHDA, SQIVND (reference sequence). The chain's CDR3 is CASSIAQGGQPQHF. CDR3 nucleotide sequence: TGTGCCAGTAGTATTGCACAGGGGGGTCAGCCCCAGCATTTT.

The genes are TRBV4-2 and TRBJ2-5; D is possibly TRBD1 (5 bases). The CDR3 sequence is 14 residues long. Trimming removed 1 base at V and 4 bases at J, with 10 bases between. CDR1 and CDR2 (germline): LGHNA, YNFKEQ. CDR3 in amino acids: CASSQVGQGETQYF. CDR3 DNA: TGTGCCAGCAGCCAAGTGGGCCAGGGAGAGACCCAGTACTTC.

On this clone itself: Other DNA sequences in the sample encode the same CDR3. The chain has TRBV29-1 and TRBJ1-1; perhaps TRBD1 as D (5 bases). Germline V gives CDR1 SQVTM, CDR2 ANQGSEA. Trimming stripped 4 bases from V and 0 bases from J, with 9 bases between. The CDR3 has 13 amino acids. The CDR3 nucleotides read TGCAGCGTTGGACAGAGAGTGAACACTGAAGCTTTCTTT. The encoded protein is CSVGQRVNTEAFF. Full variable domain (outside the CDR3, taken from reference TRBV29-1 and TRBJ1-1): SAVISQKPSRDICQRGTSLTIQCQVDSQVTMMFWYRQQPGQSLTLIATANQGSEATYESGFVIDKFPISRPNLTFSTLTVSNMSPEDSSIYLCSVGQRVNTEAFFGQGTRLTVV.

This chain joins TRBV28 and TRBJ2-1; a weak D match, TRBD2 (6 bases). The germline V and J ends were trimmed by 9 bases and 1 base, with 19 bases remaining between them. This CDR3 is 16 amino acids long. Germline V gene sequence: CDR1 MDHEN, CDR2 SYDVKM. The CDR3 region is CASSSAGGDSYNEQFF. The CDR3 DNA reads as TGTGCCAGTTCCTCTGCCGGGGGAGATTCCTACAATGAGCAGTTCTTC.

The chain uses TRBV11-2 and TRBJ2-1, with 9 bases that match TRBD2. Germline loops: CDR1 SGHAT, CDR2 FQNNGV. This CDR3 comprises 16 residues. V dropped 5 bases and J dropped 0; count of bases not matched to a gene: 5. The CDR3 spells CASSQGSGSSYNEQFF. The CDR3 DNA is TGTGCCAGCAGCCAGGGTAGCGGGAGCTCCTACAATGAGCAGTTCTTC. Using reference TRBV11-2 and TRBJ2-1 for the parts outside the CDR3, the full variable domain is EAGVAQSPRYKIIEKRQSVAFWCNPISGHATLYWYQQILGQGPKLLIQFQNNGVVDDSQLPKDRFSAERLKGVDSTLKIQPAKLEDSAVYLCASSQGSGSSYNEQFFGPGTRLTVL.

V is TRBV11-2 and J is TRBJ2-1; the D gene is possibly TRBD2 (5 bases). Germline values: CDR1 SGHAT, CDR2 FQNNGV. V lost 5 bases, J lost 3 bases, and 14 bases lay in between. This CDR3 spans 15 amino acids. Written as DNA, the CDR3 is TGTGCCAGCAGCCCCGCCCGGGGATACTACAATGAGCAGTTCTTC. It translates to CASSPARGYYNEQFF.

The chain uses TRBV29-1 and TRBJ1-2; D ambiguous. Trimming removed 4 bases at V and 6 bases at J, with 15 bases between. Germline V CDR1 and CDR2: SQVTM, ANQGSEA. CDR3 size: 13 residues. The DNA of the CDR3 is TGCAGCGTTGTTGATGTAGGGCGGGATGGCTACACCTTC. Its translation is CSVVDVGRDGYTF.

The rearrangement links TRBV5-8 to TRBJ1-6, with 8 bases identical to TRBD1. There are 14 residues in the CDR3. In germline, CDR1 is SGHTS, CDR2 YDEGEE. The junction had 5 bases not matched to a gene; V was cut back by 2 bases and J by 10 bases. Here the CDR3 DNA reads TGTGCCAGCAGCTTCCGGACAGGGCGATCACCCCTCCACTTT. It specifies CASSFRTGRSPLHF.

The V and J genes are TRBV27 and TRBJ1-2, with 7 bases matching TRBD1. The CDR3 has 14 amino acids. Trimming cost V 4 bases and J 1 base; bases outside gene matches: 3. Per germline, CDR1 MNHEY and CDR2 SMNVEV (reference sequence). The DNA for the CDR3 is TGTGCCAGCAGTTCAGGGACAGTTAACTATGGCTACACCTTC. This gives the protein CASSSGTVNYGYTF.

J is TRBJ2-4 and V is TRBV27, with 12 bases that match TRBD2. Germline CDR1 is MNHEY and CDR2 is SMNVEV (reference sequence). This CDR3 is built from 16 residues. V was clipped by 6 bases and J by 5 bases; unmatched bases: 8. The CDR3 DNA follows: TGTGCCAGCAGCGAGCTAGCGGGAGGGCGAGAAAACATTCAGTACTTC. As protein: CASSELAGGRENIQYF.

The V call is TRBV27, the J call TRBJ2-1; 8 bases are a match to TRBD1. Germline CDR1 and CDR2: MNHEY and SMNVEV (reference sequence). The CDR3 covers 13 residues. V shed 7 bases, J shed 6 bases, and the junction held 5 bases outside the gene matches. CDR3 sequence (DNA): TGTGCCAGCACCGCGACAGGGGTCAATGAGCAGTTCTTC. Residues: CASTATGVNEQFF.

The genes are TRBV14 and TRBJ1-3; no definite D call. Germline V gene data show CDR1 as SGHDN and CDR2 as FVKESK. V lost 4 bases and J 0 bases, leaving 16 bases between the germline ends. The length of the CDR3 is 17 residues. The CDR3 region is CASSPRRPDLSGNTIYF. For the CDR3, the DNA is TGTGCCAGCAGCCCTAGAAGGCCGGATCTCTCTGGAAACACCATATATTTT.

CDR3 region: CASSLGGRGLGYTF. As DNA, the CDR3 is TGTGCCAGCAGCTTAGGGGGTAGGGGGCTTGGCTACACCTTC. The chain combines TRBV7-2 with TRBJ1-2, with TRBD1 matching over 7 bases. The CDR3 has 14 residues. Germline loops: CDR1 SGHTA, CDR2 FQGNSA. The trim removed 1 base at V and 7 bases at J, leaving 6 bases unmatched.

This chain links TRBV7-2 with TRBJ2-2; D gene uncertain. The CDR3 totals 15 residues. Trimming stripped 2 bases from V and 3 bases from J, with 10 bases between. Germline-derived CDR1 and CDR2 are SGHTA and FQGNSA. CDR3 DNA: TGTGCCAGCAGCTTAACCAGTTCCTACACCGGGGAGCTGTTTTTT. Amino acid sequence: CASSLTSSYTGELFF.

The rearrangement uses TRBV6-5 and TRBJ1-1; 10 nucleotides match TRBD1. Germline V gene lookup returns CDR1 MNHEY and CDR2 SVGAGI. This CDR3 region has 15 residues. Trimming took 2 bases from V and 2 from J; bases not matched to a gene: 2. The chain's CDR3 is CASSYGTGVNTEAFF. In nucleotides, the CDR3 is TGTGCCAGCAGTTACGGGACAGGGGTTAACACTGAAGCTTTCTTT.

The chain is built from TRBV7-9 and TRBJ2-7; 10 nucleotides agree with TRBD1. The CDR3 covers 15 residues. Germline CDR1 reads SEHNR; CDR2 reads FQNEAQ (reference sequence). Losses at the gene ends were 5 bases for V and 5 bases for J; bases not matched to a gene: 9. Here the CDR3 reads CASSLAGTGDNEQYF. The DNA of the CDR3 is TGTGCCAGCAGCCTTGCCGGGACAGGGGACAACGAGCAGTACTTC.

CDR3 region: CASRTEGMDTEAFF. In DNA form, the CDR3 reads TGTGCCAGCAGAACGGAGGGGATGGACACTGAAGCTTTCTTT. V and J are TRBV28 and TRBJ1-1; D is possibly TRBD1 (5 bases). From germline, CDR1 is MDHEN and CDR2 SYDVKM. This CDR3 is 14 amino acids long. V shed 6 bases and J shed 3 bases, with 14 bases lying between them.

This clone was detected only a few times. The chain is built from TRBV5-5 and TRBJ1-2; 7 bases match TRBD1. The CDR3 totals 15 residues. Germline loops: CDR1 SGHKS, CDR2 YYEKEE (reference sequence). With V trimmed by 7 bases and J by 1 base, 10 bases remained unmatched. CDR3: CASWGTAPFNYGYTF. DNA for the CDR3: TGTGCCAGCTGGGGGACAGCGCCGTTTAACTATGGCTACACCTTC. The full variable domain, its missing parts supplied by reference TRBV5-5 and TRBJ1-2, is DAGVTQSPTHLIKTRGQQVTLRCSPISGHKSVSWYQQVLGQGPQFIFQYYEKEERGRGNFPDRFSARQFPNYSSELNVNALLLGDSALYLCASWGTAPFNYGYTFGSGTRLTVV.

The rearrangement links TRBV6-4 to TRBJ1-2; D perhaps matches TRBD1 (5 bases). V lost 0 bases and J lost 8, with 10 bases in between. The CDR3 consists of 13 residues. The germline V gene encodes CDR1 MRHNA and CDR2 SNTAGT. The DNA for the CDR3 is TGTGCCAGCAGTGACTCGCGGGGCCGGGGCTACACCTTC. It yields the protein CASSDSRGRGYTF.

This sequence joins TRBV28 and TRBJ1-5; D is unresolved. The CDR3 contains 15 residues. The germline V gene has CDR1 MDHEN and CDR2 SYDVKM. The V gene lost 4 bases and the J gene lost 6 bases, with 16 bases spanning the gap. The CDR3 nucleotides are TGTGCCAGCAGTTCGCCGGTTTATGGAGTTCAGCCCCAGCATTTT. It yields the protein CASSSPVYGVQPQHF.

The chain recombines TRBV6-5 with TRBJ1-4; no clear D. Trimming pared 1 base from V and 0 bases from J, leaving 6 bases between. Germline V gene sequence: CDR1 MNHEY, CDR2 SVGAGI. The CDR3 runs 15 residues. CDR3 residues: CASSYFQSTNEKLFF. CDR3 sequence (DNA): TGTGCCAGCAGTTACTTTCAGTCAACTAATGAAAAACTGTTTTTT.

This chain links TRBV19 with TRBJ2-2; weak D call: TRBD2 (5 bases). Germline V gene sequence: CDR1 LNHDA, CDR2 SQIVND (reference sequence). This CDR3 comprises 16 residues. V was pared by 1 base and J by 3 bases, with 12 bases between. DNA of the CDR3: TGTGCCAGTAGTATAGGGGTAGGGCGGGACACCGGGGAGCTGTTTTTT. This sequence encodes CASSIGVGRDTGELFF.

The rearrangement links TRBV7-2 to TRBJ1-1; possibly TRBD1 for D (5 bases). The CDR3 is 15 amino acids. Germline CDR1 is SGHTA and CDR2 is FQGNSA. V was cut by 1 base and J by 1 base, with 10 bases left in between. The CDR3 reads CASSLEGWGNTEAFF. CDR3 DNA sequence: TGTGCCAGCAGCTTAGAGGGGTGGGGGAACACTGAAGCTTTCTTT.

V gene TRBV27 combines with J gene TRBJ1-2, with D possibly being TRBD1 (6 bases). Germline V CDR1 and CDR2: MNHEY, SMNVEV (reference sequence). CDR3 length: 14 residues. Trimming removed 5 bases at V and 4 bases at J, with 14 bases between. CDR3: CASSPRTDTYGYTF. The CDR3 DNA follows: TGTGCCAGCAGTCCTCGGACAGATACCTATGGCTACACCTTC.

This rearrangement joins TRBV19 to TRBJ2-3, with unresolved D. V lost 3 bases and J 3 bases, leaving 10 bases between the germline ends. The germline V gene encodes CDR1 LNHDA and CDR2 SQIVND (reference sequence). This CDR3 is 14 amino acids long. The CDR3 region is CASSIRRNTDTQYF. The CDR3 nucleotides read TGTGCCAGTAGTATTAGGCGGAATACAGATACGCAGTATTTT.

V and J are TRBV2 and TRBJ2-3; D perhaps matches TRBD2 (5 bases). Germline V lookup: CDR1 SNHLY, CDR2 FYNNEI. The CDR3 has 14 residues. Trimming took 7 bases from V and 5 from J, leaving 16 bases between them. CDR3 loop: CASTPAGAVDTQYF. CDR3 DNA: TGTGCCAGCACCCCAGCAGGAGCGGTAGATACGCAGTATTTT.

This clone was observed once. The rearrangement links TRBV24-1 to TRBJ1-5; D remains ambiguous. This CDR3 region has 14 residues. CDR1 is KGHDR and CDR2 is SFDVKD in the germline V gene. With 7 bases removed from V and 0 bases from J, the gap between germline ends came to 9 bases. This chain's CDR3 is CATRVQVSNQPQHF. In DNA, the CDR3 is TGTGCCACCAGGGTACAAGTTAGCAATCAGCCCCAGCATTTT.

The chain is built from TRBV25-1 and TRBJ1-2; D not certain. Germline V gives CDR1 MGHDK, CDR2 SYGVNS. The V gene lost 1 base and the J gene lost 8 bases, with 14 bases spanning the gap. There are 14 residues in the CDR3. The CDR3 coding sequence is TGTGCCAGCAGTGAATTGAGGGCCGGGCGGGGCTACACCTTC. It is translated as CASSELRAGRGYTF.

The chain combines TRBV5-1 with TRBJ2-5, with 7 bases that match TRBD1. V shed 4 bases and J 2 bases; nucleotides not matched to a gene: 5. CDR3 length: 14 amino acids. From germline, CDR1 is SGHRS and CDR2 YFSETQ. CDR3 in DNA: TGCGCCAGCAGCCACTCGGGACAGCAAGAGACCCAGTACTTC. It encodes CASSHSGQQETQYF. Full variable domain (missing parts from reference TRBV5-1 and TRBJ2-5): KAGVTQTPRYLIKTRGQQVTLSCSPISGHRSVSWYQQTPGQGLQFLFEYFSETQRNKGNFPGRFSGRQFSNSRSEMNVSTLELGDSALYLCASSHSGQQETQYFGPGTRLLVL.